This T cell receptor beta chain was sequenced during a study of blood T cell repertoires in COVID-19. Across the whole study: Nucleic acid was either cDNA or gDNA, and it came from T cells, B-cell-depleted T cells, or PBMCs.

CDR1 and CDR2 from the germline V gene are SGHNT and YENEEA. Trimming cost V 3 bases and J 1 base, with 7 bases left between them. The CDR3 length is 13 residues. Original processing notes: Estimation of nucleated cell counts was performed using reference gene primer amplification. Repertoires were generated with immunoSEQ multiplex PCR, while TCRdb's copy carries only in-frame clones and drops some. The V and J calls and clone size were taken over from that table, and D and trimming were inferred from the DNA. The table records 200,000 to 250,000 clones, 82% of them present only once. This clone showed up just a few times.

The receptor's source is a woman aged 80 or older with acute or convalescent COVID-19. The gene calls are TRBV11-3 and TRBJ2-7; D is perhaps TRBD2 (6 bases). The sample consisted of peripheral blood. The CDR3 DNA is TGTGCCAGCAGCTTGGGGGGATCCTACGAGCAGTACTTC. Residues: CASSLGGSYEQYF.